These 2 T cell receptor beta chains share one sample of origin, sequenced in a study of blood T cell repertoires in COVID-19. Clones were sequenced by immunoSEQ multiplex PCR, and TCRdb holds only the in-frame ones, with some missing. The top ten hold about 12% of the sample, which has some 200,000 clones, 82% seen once. The sample comprised peripheral blood. Every receptor here comes from a woman aged 40 to 50 with acute or convalescent COVID-19.

J is TRBJ2-2 and V is TRBV7-6, with D perhaps matching TRBD1 (6 bases). Germline values: CDR1 SGHVS, CDR2 FNYEAQ. The CDR3 is 18 amino acids. Trimming pared 1 base from V and 0 bases from J, leaving 15 bases between. This CDR3 reads CASSLEGEQPANTGELFF. In DNA, the CDR3 is TGTGCCAGCAGCTTAGAGGGGGAACAGCCGGCGAACACCGGGGAGCTGTTTTTT.

V is TRBV4-2 and J is TRBJ2-3; 9 positions agree with TRBD2. Germline trimming cut 0 bases from V and 1 base from J; bases unmatched to any gene: 14. This CDR3 is built from 20 residues. The germline CDR1 and CDR2 sequences are LGHNA and YNFKEQ. This CDR3 is CASSQDLAAPRGGGTDTQYF. Here the CDR3 DNA reads TGTGCCAGCAGCCAAGACCTAGCGGCTCCGCGGGGGGGCGGCACAGATACGCAGTATTTT.